These 27 T cell receptor beta chains were all obtained from the same sample, sequenced in a study of T cell changes during pregnancy in multiple sclerosis. Repertoires were generated with immunoSEQ multiplex PCR, while TCRdb's copy carries only in-frame clones and drops some. The sample contains about 59,000 clones, approximately 92% of which appear only once. This sample comprised CD4+ T cells from peripheral blood mononuclear cells, obtained before pregnancy. These receptors all stem from a female donor with multiple sclerosis, enrolled in a pregnancy study.

The V call is TRBV19, the J call TRBJ1-5, with 8 bases identical to TRBD1. J lost 5 bases, V lost 6 bases, and 9 bases had no gene match. The V gene's germline CDR1 is LNHDA and CDR2 SQIVND (reference sequence). The CDR3 has 15 amino acids. The CDR3 DNA reads as TGTGCCAGTAGAAGCGCCGGGACAGGTTATCAGCCCCAGCATTTT. Translated, it gives CASRSAGTGYQPQHF.

The V and J genes are TRBV2 and TRBJ2-1, with TRBD2 identical over 7 bases. The trim removed 2 bases at V and 10 bases at J, leaving 8 bases unmatched. Germline CDR1 and CDR2: SNHLY and FYNNEI. The CDR3 consists of 14 residues. The CDR3 bases are TGTGCCAGCAGTGAAATAGCGGGCCGTCAGGAGCAGTTCTTC. Its protein is CASSEIAGRQEQFF.

This clone was counted a few times. V gene TRBV30 combines with J gene TRBJ1-3; D is uncertain. The germline CDR1 and CDR2 sequences are GTSNPN and SVGIG (reference sequence). V was pared by 3 bases and J by 6 bases, with 9 bases between. This CDR3 is built from 12 residues. The CDR3 coding sequence is TGTGCCTGGAGAGGCGGAGCAAACACCATATATTTT. Amino acids: CAWRGGANTIYF.

The chain uses TRBV2 and TRBJ2-5, with 11 bases fitting TRBD1. J lost 2 bases, V lost 6 bases, and 2 bases had no gene match. This CDR3 has 14 residues. Germline V gene sequence: CDR1 SNHLY, CDR2 FYNNEI. CDR3 coding DNA: TGTGCCAGCAGCTGGGACAGGGGGCAAGAGACCCAGTACTTC. Translating gives CASSWDRGQETQYF.

The V call is TRBV6-1, the J call TRBJ2-1, with D perhaps TRBD2 (6 bases). Germline assignment: CDR1 MNHNS and CDR2 SASEGT. Trimming cost V 6 bases and J 3 bases, with 15 bases left between them. This CDR3 comprises 15 residues. The CDR3 DNA sequence: TGTGCCAGCAGGGTTGGGGGTAGCGGCTACAATGAGCAGTTCTTC. Translated, it gives CASRVGGSGYNEQFF.

The gene calls are TRBV6-5 and TRBJ2-7; 9 bases match TRBD1. This CDR3 region has 14 residues. With 4 bases clipped from V and 5 bases from J, the junction kept 6 bases outside the gene matches. Germline V CDR1 and CDR2: MNHEY, SVGAGI. CDR3: CASSSGTGIHEQYF. CDR3 nucleotides: TGTGCCAGCAGTTCCGGGACAGGGATCCACGAGCAGTACTTC.

The chain employs TRBV5-1 and TRBJ2-3; 8 bases line up with TRBD1. Germline CDR1 reads SGHRS; CDR2 reads YFSETQ. Losses at the gene ends were 3 bases for V and 3 bases for J; bases not matched to a gene: 3. The CDR3 consists of 14 residues. CDR3: CASSYRTGTDTQYF. The CDR3 DNA follows: TGCGCCAGCAGCTACCGGACAGGGACAGATACGCAGTATTTT.

The chain uses TRBV20-1 and TRBJ2-5; a weak D match, TRBD1 (5 bases). The CDR3 contains 11 residues. CDR1 DFQATT and CDR2 SNEGSKA come from the germline V gene (reference sequence). CDR3 residues: CAAGFQETQYF. The CDR3 nucleotides are TGCGCCGCAGGGTTCCAAGAGACCCAGTACTTC.

This chain uses TRBV28 with TRBJ2-1, with 9 positions matching TRBD2. V lost 9 bases, J lost 7 bases, and 7 bases stayed unmatched. From germline, CDR1 is MDHEN and CDR2 SYDVKM. This CDR3 spans 13 amino acids. The DNA for the CDR3 is TGTGCCAGTGAGCTAGCGGGGCCAAATGAGCAGTTCTTC. Its protein product is CASELAGPNEQFF.

This chain joins TRBV28 and TRBJ2-2, with TRBD1 as a possible D gene (6 bases). V was cut by 2 bases and J by 3 bases, with 13 bases left in between. Germline-derived CDR1 and CDR2 are MDHEN and SYDVKM. The CDR3 consists of 16 residues. CDR3 nucleotide sequence: TGTGCCAGCAGTTTACAGGTTTACAGGGACACCGGGGAGCTGTTTTTT. It yields the protein CASSLQVYRDTGELFF.

The chain has TRBV5-1 and TRBJ1-1; D unclear. CDR1 is SGHRS, CDR2 YFSETQ, per germline. Trimming shortened V by 1 base and J by 3 bases, and 13 bases separated the two germline ends. The length of the CDR3 is 15 residues. The CDR3 sequence: CASSLSRRGYTEAFF. In DNA, the CDR3 is TGCGCCAGCAGCTTGAGCAGGCGTGGGTACACTGAAGCTTTCTTT.

CDR3 sequence reads: CASSSRNEQFF. DNA for the CDR3: TGCGCCAGCAGCTCCAGGAATGAGCAGTTCTTC. The V gene is TRBV5-1, the J gene TRBJ2-1; D is unclear. Trimming shortened V by 3 bases and J by 7 bases, and 5 bases separated the two germline ends. The CDR3 covers 11 residues. Germline CDR1 reads SGHRS; CDR2 reads YFSETQ.

J is TRBJ2-1 and V is TRBV29-1; TRBD2 agrees at 16 bases. Losses at the gene ends were 7 bases for V and 3 bases for J; bases not matched to a gene: 6. This CDR3 is built from 16 residues. The germline V gene encodes CDR1 SQVTM and CDR2 ANQGSEA. The CDR3 nucleotides read TGCAGCGGAGGGACTAGCGGGAGGGTTTACTACAATGAGCAGTTCTTC. This codes for CSGGTSGRVYYNEQFF.

This sequence joins TRBV6-1 and TRBJ2-7; 7 bases are shared with TRBD2. Germline CDR1 is MNHNS and CDR2 is SASEGT. The V and J ends lost 7 bases and 10 bases, in that order; junction bases with no gene match: 19. The CDR3 contains 15 residues. CDR3 protein: CASTPGGGPTRIQYF. The CDR3, as DNA: TGTGCCAGCACCCCCGGCGGGGGACCCACTAGGATCCAGTACTTC.

The J gene is TRBJ1-1, the V gene TRBV28; 8 bases align to TRBD1. Germline V gene lookup returns CDR1 MDHEN and CDR2 SYDVKM. There are 14 residues in the CDR3. The V and J ends lost 7 bases and 1 base, in that order; junction bases with no gene match: 5. CDR3 nucleotides: TGTGCCAGCAAGGAGGGGACAGGGAACACTGAAGCTTTCTTT. This encodes CASKEGTGNTEAFF.

V and J are TRBV15 and TRBJ1-1; D is unclear. Trimming stripped 8 bases from V and 3 bases from J, with 19 bases between. Germline V lookup: CDR1 LNHNV, CDR2 YYDKDF (reference sequence). CDR3 size: 15 residues. The CDR3 loop reads CATGRATFLYTEAFF. In DNA, the CDR3 is TGTGCCACCGGGAGGGCAACCTTTTTATACACTGAAGCTTTCTTT.

The rearrangement uses TRBV29-1 and TRBJ2-5, with 9 nucleotides matching TRBD1. The end of the DNA is better explained by TRBJ2-7, so the J call may be wrong. The CDR3 is 14 residues long. Germline V gene lookup returns CDR1 SQVTM and CDR2 ANQGSEA. The CDR3 is CSVSGGQGLYEQYF. CDR3 coding DNA: TGCAGCGTTTCTGGCGGACAGGGGTTGTACGAGCAGTACTTC.

The CDR3 spells CASSPTGTGELFF. The CDR3 nucleotides are TGTGCCAGCAGCCCGACAGGGACCGGGGAGCTGTTTTTT. The chain links TRBV11-1 to TRBJ2-2; TRBD1 aligns across 7 bases. Germline values: CDR1 SGHAT, CDR2 FQDESV (reference sequence). CDR3 size: 13 residues. The ends lost 5 bases at V and 5 bases at J; junction bases unmatched: 2.

V gene TRBV7-9 combines with J gene TRBJ1-5; D remains unclear. The V end lost 5 bases, the J end lost 2 bases, and 16 bases lay between the germline ends. This CDR3 spans 16 amino acids. Germline V gene data show CDR1 as SEHNR and CDR2 as FQNEAQ (reference sequence). The CDR3 sequence is CASSPLDLLGNQPQHF. The CDR3 region has the DNA TGTGCCAGCAGCCCTCTAGACTTGTTGGGCAATCAGCCCCAGCATTTT.

V gene TRBV5-1 combines with J gene TRBJ1-2, with 7 bases that match TRBD1. This CDR3 spans 13 amino acids. Germline-derived CDR1 and CDR2 are SGHRS and YFSETQ. The V gene end was trimmed by 0 bases and the J gene end by 5 bases; junction bases not matched to a gene: 1. The CDR3 sequence: CASSLETGYGYTF. The DNA for the CDR3 is TGCGCCAGCAGCTTGGAGACAGGGTATGGCTACACCTTC.

The chain is built from TRBV2 and TRBJ2-1, with TRBD1 matching 10 bases. CDR3 length: 15 amino acids. V lost 5 bases, J lost 8 bases, and 9 bases stayed unmatched. Germline lookup yields CDR1 SNHLY and CDR2 FYNNEI. The CDR3 reads CASSLSGTGVHEQFF. The CDR3 DNA sequence: TGTGCCAGCAGTCTCTCCGGGACAGGGGTGCATGAGCAGTTCTTC.

J is TRBJ2-7 and V is TRBV27; 7 positions agree with TRBD1. The V gene end was trimmed by 3 bases and the J gene end by 2 bases; junction bases not matched to a gene: 1. The V gene's germline CDR1 is MNHEY and CDR2 SMNVEV (reference sequence). The CDR3 spans 13 residues. CDR3 nucleotides: TGTGCCAGCAGTTTGCAGGGGGCCTACGAGCAGTACTTC. Translating gives CASSLQGAYEQYF.

V usage is TRBV15 and J usage is TRBJ2-7; perhaps TRBD2 as D (5 bases). This CDR3 region has 14 residues. Between the trimmed V and J ends, which lost 8 bases and 0 bases, there was a span of 14 bases. CDR1 and CDR2 (germline): LNHNV, YYDKDF (reference sequence). The CDR3 DNA sequence: TGTGCCACCGCCCCGCGAGGGAGCTCCTACGAGCAGTACTTC. As protein: CATAPRGSSYEQYF.

This clone came up once. The V gene is TRBV7-9, the J gene TRBJ1-2; the match to TRBD1 covers 10 bases. Germline CDR1 reads SEHNR; CDR2 reads FQNEAQ (reference sequence). V shed 5 bases and J 6 bases; nucleotides not matched to a gene: 6. CDR3 size: 14 residues. CDR3 sequence: CASSVTGGKDGYTF. The DNA for the CDR3 is TGTGCCAGCAGCGTGACAGGGGGCAAGGATGGCTACACCTTC.

The chain joins TRBV6-5 to TRBJ1-1, with a possible D match to TRBD1 (5 bases). V was clipped by 5 bases and J by 4 bases, with 17 bases between them. This CDR3 is built from 15 residues. Germline V gives CDR1 MNHEY, CDR2 SVGAGI. The CDR3, as DNA: TGTGCCAGCAGTCTTAGGGGCCTTGGGTCCACTGAAGCTTTCTTT. Amino acid sequence: CASSLRGLGSTEAFF.

The chain links TRBV4-3 to TRBJ2-3; TRBD2 matches at 8 bases. Germline V gives CDR1 LGHNA, CDR2 YSLEER. Trimming removed 2 bases from V and 2 bases from J; junction bases left unmatched: 3. The CDR3 has 15 residues. DNA of the CDR3: TGCGCCAGCAGCCAAACTAGCGGTCCCACAGATACGCAGTATTTT. Protein product: CASSQTSGPTDTQYF.

V usage is TRBV19 and J usage is TRBJ2-1; 7 bases fit TRBD2. This CDR3 is built from 13 residues. Trimming took 1 base from V and 10 from J; bases not matched to a gene: 4. Looked up from germline, CDR1 is LNHDA and CDR2 is SQIVND (reference sequence). The CDR3 coding sequence is TGTGCCAGTAGTATAGGCAGCGGGACGGAGCAGTTCTTC. Translated, it gives CASSIGSGTEQFF.